The 25 T cell receptor beta chains below all came from one sample that was sequenced in a study of identical twins. TCRdb analysed the 5' RACE reads with MiXCR anew, one entry per CDR3 protein. The sample records approximately 700,000 distinct CDR3 sequences, about 18% being singletons. The same specimen was also included in a second study, on T cells expressing NK-cell markers.

Material: PBMCs. The receptors derive from a woman under 30 in good health.

The gene calls are TRBV29-1 and TRBJ2-3; D remains ambiguous. Germline V gives CDR1 SQVTM, CDR2 ANQGSEA. Trimming removed 3 bases at V and 3 bases at J, with 10 bases between. The CDR3 spans 13 residues. CDR3 DNA: TGCAGCGTTGACCTAGGGCTGACAGATACGCAGTATTTT. Its translation is CSVDLGLTDTQYF.

V gene TRBV5-1 combines with J gene TRBJ1-6, with D maybe TRBD1 (6 bases). The CDR3 has 16 residues. CDR1 and CDR2 from the germline V gene are SGHRS and YFSETQ. V lost 0 bases and J 7 bases, leaving 14 bases between the germline ends. The chain's CDR3 is CASSLARGGINSPLHF. The CDR3 bases are TGCGCCAGCAGCTTGGCAAGGGGGGGAATCAATTCACCCCTCCACTTT. Drawing the rest from reference TRBV5-1 and TRBJ1-6, the complete variable domain is KAGVTQTPRYLIKTRGQQVTLSCSPISGHRSVSWYQQTPGQGLQFLFEYFSETQRNKGNFPGRFSGRQFSNSRSEMNVSTLELGDSALYLCASSLARGGINSPLHFGNGTRLTVT.

The J gene is TRBJ2-7, the V gene TRBV20-1; 10 nucleotides agree with TRBD1. This CDR3 contains 15 residues. Germline CDR1 DFQATT, CDR2 SNEGSKA (reference sequence). Trimming at V came to 1 base and at J to 5 bases, leaving 8 bases not matched to a gene. The CDR3 nucleotides read TGCAGTGCTAGAGTTATCGGGACAGGGGAAAACGAGCAGTACTTC. This codes for CSARVIGTGENEQYF.

The chain carries TRBV20-1 and TRBJ2-1; 9 nucleotides align to TRBD2. V shed 2 bases, J shed 4 bases, and the junction held 6 bases outside the gene matches. The CDR3 is 15 residues long. The germline CDR1 and CDR2 sequences are DFQATT and SNEGSKA (reference sequence). Written as DNA, the CDR3 is TGCAGTGCTAGAAAGACTAGCGGACCTTACAATGAGCAGTTCTTC. It translates to CSARKTSGPYNEQFF.

This clonotype has a count of ten or more. The chain has TRBV12-3 or TRBV12-4 and TRBJ1-1, with TRBD1 matching 7 bases. This CDR3 comprises 13 residues. The V and J ends lost 1 base and 5 bases, in that order; junction bases with no gene match: 1. The CDR3 coding sequence is TGTGCCAGCAGTTTAGGCAGGGGGACTGAAGCTTTCTTT. Amino acids: CASSLGRGTEAFF.

This chain joins TRBV18 and TRBJ1-1; D unclear. CDR3 length equals 13 residues. From germline, CDR1 is KGHSH and CDR2 LQKENI. The V gene lost 6 bases and the J gene lost 6 bases, with 14 bases spanning the gap. CDR3 DNA sequence: TGTGCCAGCTCGTACAGCCCGGGTCCTGAAGCTTTCTTT. It codes for CASSYSPGPEAFF.

This clonotype was observed a few times. V gene TRBV10-3 combines with J gene TRBJ1-6; D possibly corresponds to TRBD1 (6 bases). In germline, CDR1 is ENHRY, CDR2 SYGVKD. This CDR3 spans 13 amino acids. V was clipped by 11 bases and J by 8 bases, with 16 bases between them. DNA of the CDR3: TGTGCCGCCAGGGACACATGGGATTCACCCCTCCACTTT. Amino acid sequence: CAARDTWDSPLHF.

The V and J genes are TRBV29-1 and TRBJ1-1; 7 bases agree with TRBD1. V shed 4 bases, J shed 0 bases, and the junction held 11 bases outside the gene matches. Looked up from germline, CDR1 is SQVTM and CDR2 is ANQGSEA. The CDR3 extends over 16 amino acids. CDR3 sequence: CSVGSWSGGMNTEAFF. In DNA, the CDR3 is TGCAGCGTTGGTTCCTGGTCAGGGGGTATGAACACTGAAGCTTTCTTT.

This clonotype was seen more than once but under ten times. This chain uses TRBV20-1 with TRBJ2-3; 9 positions match TRBD2. V lost 5 bases to trimming and J lost 1 base; unmatched junction nucleotides: 10. Germline V gene data show CDR1 as DFQATT and CDR2 as SNEGSKA (reference sequence). This CDR3 is built from 16 residues. Written as DNA, the CDR3 is TGCAGTGCTTCCGCCCCTAGCGGGGTGCGCACAGATACGCAGTATTTT. Its translation: CSASAPSGVRTDTQYF.

The chain recombines TRBV25-1 with TRBJ1-1; no reliable D call. This CDR3 region has 12 residues. The V end was cut by 6 bases, the J end by 7 bases, with 12 bases between. Germline-derived CDR1 and CDR2 are MGHDK and SYGVNS. The chain's CDR3 is CASRRVYDEAFF. The CDR3 region has the DNA TGTGCCAGCAGACGAGTTTATGATGAAGCTTTCTTT.

The chain employs TRBV19 and TRBJ2-1; 8 nucleotides align to TRBD2. The CDR3 extends over 16 amino acids. CDR1 and CDR2 from the germline V gene are LNHDA and SQIVND (reference sequence). The V and J ends lost 8 bases and 1 base, in that order; junction bases with no gene match: 10. The CDR3 loop reads CASSSLGTRSYNEQFF. Here the CDR3 DNA reads TGTGCCAGTTCCTCCCTCGGGACTAGATCCTACAATGAGCAGTTCTTC.

CDR3 loop: CASSLWYGRGNYEQYF. DNA for the CDR3: TGTGCCAGCAGCTTGTGGTATGGCAGGGGAAACTACGAGCAGTACTTC. The genes are TRBV5-6 and TRBJ2-7; D possibly corresponds to TRBD1 (6 bases). Trimming removed 1 base at V and 3 bases at J, with 17 bases between. Germline V CDR1 and CDR2: SGHDT, YYEEEE. The CDR3 consists of 16 residues.

For the CDR3, the DNA is TGTGCCAGCACCTTAAAGCGGGAGGGGTGTAATGAGCAGTTCTTC. Amino acids: CASTLKREGCNEQFF. This chain links TRBV21-1 with TRBJ2-1; the table calls TRBD2, which could not be checked here. TRBV21-1 is assigned pseudogene status. The CDR3 runs to 15 residues.

The J gene is TRBJ2-1, the V gene TRBV29-1; 9 bases map to TRBD1. The CDR3 consists of 14 residues. In germline, CDR1 is SQVTM, CDR2 ANQGSEA. J lost 9 bases, V lost 3 bases, and 9 bases had no gene match. This CDR3 reads CSVDDRTGAVEQFF. The CDR3 nucleotides read TGCAGCGTTGATGATCGGACAGGGGCGGTTGAGCAGTTCTTC.

The chain combines TRBV12-3 or TRBV12-4 with TRBJ2-1; TRBD1 might be the D (5 bases). V gave up 4 bases and J gave up 12 bases, with 10 bases separating them. This CDR3 spans 11 amino acids. The CDR3 DNA reads TGTGCCAGCAGTTCCAGGGTTGGGCAGTTCTTC. This sequence encodes CASSSRVGQFF.

This rearrangement joins TRBV20-1 to TRBJ1-1, with a tentative D call TRBD1 (6 bases). The CDR3 has 12 amino acids. Trimming pared 5 bases from V and 2 bases from J, leaving 9 bases between. Germline V gene sequence: CDR1 DFQATT, CDR2 SNEGSKA (reference sequence). The CDR3: CSAAGGNTEAFF. CDR3 DNA sequence: TGCAGTGCTGCCGGGGGCAACACTGAAGCTTTCTTT.

V gene TRBV7-9 combines with J gene TRBJ2-5; unclear D gene. Trimming removed 5 bases from V and 3 bases from J, with 4 bases in between. This CDR3 contains 11 residues. Germline CDR1 and CDR2: SEHNR and FQNEAQ (reference sequence). CDR3 DNA sequence: TGTGCCAGCAGCAATAAAGAGACCCAGTACTTC. It codes for CASSNKETQYF.

The chain links TRBV11-2 to TRBJ2-7; a possible D gene is TRBD2 (7 bases). The CDR3 consists of 15 residues. Germline CDR1 SGHAT, CDR2 FQNNGV. V dropped 5 bases and J dropped 4 bases, with 18 bases sitting between them. CDR3 sequence reads: CASSPLGGQLYEQYF. The CDR3 DNA is TGTGCCAGCAGCCCGCTCGGGGGGCAACTGTACGAGCAGTACTTC.

J is TRBJ2-5 and V is TRBV3-1; D may correspond to TRBD1 or TRBD2 (5 bases each). The germline gives CDR1 LGHDT, CDR2 YNNKEL (reference sequence). The CDR3 length is 16 residues. V lost 4 bases to trimming and J lost 1 base, with 16 bases between them. DNA for the CDR3: TGTGCCAGCAGCCCTACGTTCCGAGGGGCCCAAGAGACCCAGTACTTC. This gives the protein CASSPTFRGAQETQYF.

This clonotype occurred a few times. The V and J genes are TRBV12-3 or TRBV12-4 and TRBJ1-3; a weak D match, TRBD1 (6 bases). Trimming cost V 7 bases and J 2 bases, with 12 bases left between them. This CDR3 is built from 14 residues. The CDR3 spells CASITTGTGNTIYF. CDR3 sequence (DNA): TGTGCCAGCATAACCACAGGGACTGGAAACACCATATATTTT.

This clonotype was seen a few times. The chain employs TRBV5-5 and TRBJ2-1; 7 bases match TRBD1. The trim removed 1 base at V and 8 bases at J, leaving 6 bases unmatched. The CDR3 covers 14 residues. Germline lookup yields CDR1 SGHKS and CDR2 YYEKEE (reference sequence). CDR3 nucleotide sequence: TGTGCCAGCAGCTTGTGGGACAGTGACTATGAGCAGTTCTTC. Translation gives CASSLWDSDYEQFF.

This clonotype has only a few counts. The V call is TRBV5-1, the J call TRBJ2-1; D is tentatively TRBD1 or TRBD2 (5 bases each). The V and J ends lost 7 bases and 6 bases respectively, with 17 bases between them. From germline, CDR1 is SGHRS and CDR2 YFSETQ. The CDR3 covers 14 residues. DNA of the CDR3: TGCGCCAGCTCGAACGGGGCCAATGTCAATGAGCAGTTCTTC. Amino acids: CASSNGANVNEQFF.

In its sample, this clonotype was seen a few times. The chain couples TRBV5-8 to TRBJ2-7; D is unclear. The germline V and J ends were trimmed by 1 base and 3 bases, with 17 bases remaining between them. CDR3 length: 16 amino acids. Germline-derived CDR1 and CDR2 are SGHTS and YDEGEE. This CDR3 is CASSLYSSPAYYEQYF. In nucleotides, the CDR3 is TGTGCCAGCAGCTTGTACAGCTCCCCGGCCTACTACGAGCAGTACTTC. The full variable domain, completed using reference TRBV5-8 and TRBJ2-7, is EAGVTQSPTHLIKTRGQQATLRCSPISGHTSVYWYQQALGLGLQFLLWYDEGEERNRGNFPPRFSGRQFPNYSSELNVNALELEDSALYLCASSLYSSPAYYEQYFGPGTRLTVT.

This clonotype was found once. This rearrangement joins TRBV4-3 to TRBJ2-2; 13 bases agree with TRBD2. CDR3 size: 19 residues. Germline-derived CDR1 and CDR2 are LGHNA and YSLEER. V lost 0 bases and J lost 4; bases outside the gene matches: 8. In DNA, the CDR3 is TGCGCCAGCAGCCAAGAACCGCCGGGACTAGCGGGACGCACCGGGGAGCTGTTTTTT. Its protein product is CASSQEPPGLAGRTGELFF.

The J gene is TRBJ1-1, the V gene TRBV6-1, with no clear D. Trimming removed 6 bases at V and 0 bases at J, with 8 bases between. Germline lookup yields CDR1 MNHNS and CDR2 SASEGT. This CDR3 is built from 13 residues. The CDR3 sequence: CASRKMVNTEAFF. CDR3 in DNA: TGTGCCAGCAGAAAGATGGTGAACACTGAAGCTTTCTTT.